The source of this T cell receptor beta chain is a study of CD8 T cells in ankylosing spondylitis. The V end was cut by 2 bases, the J end by 0 bases, with 5 bases between. This CDR3 has 14 amino acids. Germline assignment: CDR1 MNHEY and CDR2 SMNVEV (reference sequence). There are many counts of this clonotype. The antigen is unknown. Notes on the study in general: Significant enrichment of disease-linked clones was reportedly seen in matched ankylosing spondylitis synovial fluid.

In TCRdb, the 5' RACE reads were re-called with MiXCR into one record per CDR3 protein. The sample records around 210,000 distinct CDR3 sequences, approximately 7.6% being singletons. The origin of this receptor is a female donor with ankylosing spondylitis or in good health (not recorded which). Sequencing used blood, either unsorted or a sorted T cell fraction (not recorded which). The chain recombines TRBV27 with TRBJ1-5, with D unresolved. The CDR3 here is CASSLANSNQPQHF. The CDR3 DNA follows: TGTGCCAGCAGTTTAGCTAATAGCAATCAGCCCCAGCATTTT.